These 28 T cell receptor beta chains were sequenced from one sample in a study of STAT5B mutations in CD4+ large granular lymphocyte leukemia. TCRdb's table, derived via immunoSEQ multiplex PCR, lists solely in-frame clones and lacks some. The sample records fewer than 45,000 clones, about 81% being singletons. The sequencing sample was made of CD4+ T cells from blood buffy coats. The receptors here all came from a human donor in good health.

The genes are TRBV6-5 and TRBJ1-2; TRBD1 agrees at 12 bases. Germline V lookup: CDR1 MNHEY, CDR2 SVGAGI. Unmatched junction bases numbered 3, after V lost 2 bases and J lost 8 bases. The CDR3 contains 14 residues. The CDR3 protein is CASSYQGQGAGYTF. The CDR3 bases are TGTGCCAGCAGTTACCAGGGACAGGGGGCGGGCTACACCTTC.

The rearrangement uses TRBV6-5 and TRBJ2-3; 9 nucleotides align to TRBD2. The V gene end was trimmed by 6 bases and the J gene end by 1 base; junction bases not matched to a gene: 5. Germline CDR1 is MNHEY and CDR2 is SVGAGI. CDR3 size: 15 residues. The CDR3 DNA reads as TGTGCCAGCAGACGGATAGCGGGGGGCACAGATACGCAGTATTTT. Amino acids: CASRRIAGGTDTQYF.

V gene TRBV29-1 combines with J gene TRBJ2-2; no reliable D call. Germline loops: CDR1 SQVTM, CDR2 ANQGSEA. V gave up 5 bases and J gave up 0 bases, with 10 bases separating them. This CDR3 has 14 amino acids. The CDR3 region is CSVRYQANTGELFF. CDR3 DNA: TGCAGCGTTAGGTACCAGGCGAACACCGGGGAGCTGTTTTTT.

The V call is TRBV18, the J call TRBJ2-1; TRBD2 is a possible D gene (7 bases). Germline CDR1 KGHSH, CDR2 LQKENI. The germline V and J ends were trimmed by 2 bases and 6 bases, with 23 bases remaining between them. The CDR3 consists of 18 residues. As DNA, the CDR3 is TGTGCCAGCTCACCAGGACGTACCATGGCGGGGGCCGGCAATGAGCAGTTCTTC. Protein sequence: CASSPGRTMAGAGNEQFF.

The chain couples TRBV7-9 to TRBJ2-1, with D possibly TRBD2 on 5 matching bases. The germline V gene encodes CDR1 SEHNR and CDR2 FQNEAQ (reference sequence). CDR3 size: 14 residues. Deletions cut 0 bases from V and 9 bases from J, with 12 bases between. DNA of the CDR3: TGTGCCAGCAGCTTAGCGAGCGGTTTTACTGAGCAGTTCTTC. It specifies CASSLASGFTEQFF.

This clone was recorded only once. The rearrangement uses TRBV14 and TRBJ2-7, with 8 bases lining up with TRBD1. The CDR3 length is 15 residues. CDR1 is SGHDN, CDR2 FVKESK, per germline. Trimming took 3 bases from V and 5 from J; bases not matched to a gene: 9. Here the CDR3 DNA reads TGTGCCAGCAGCCACCTGGACAGGGCCCGGGACGAGCAGTACTTC. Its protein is CASSHLDRARDEQYF.

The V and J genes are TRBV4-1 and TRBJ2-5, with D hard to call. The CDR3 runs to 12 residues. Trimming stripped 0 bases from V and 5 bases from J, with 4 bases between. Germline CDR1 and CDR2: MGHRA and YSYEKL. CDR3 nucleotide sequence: TGCGCCAGCAGCCAAGACCGGGAGACCCAGTACTTC. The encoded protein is CASSQDRETQYF.

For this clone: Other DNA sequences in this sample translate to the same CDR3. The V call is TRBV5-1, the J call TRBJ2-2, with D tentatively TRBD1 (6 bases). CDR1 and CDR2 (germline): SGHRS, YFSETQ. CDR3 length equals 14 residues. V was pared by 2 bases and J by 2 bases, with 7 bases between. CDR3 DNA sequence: TGCGCCAGCAGCTTAGGGACAAACACCGGGGAGCTGTTTTTT. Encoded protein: CASSLGTNTGELFF.

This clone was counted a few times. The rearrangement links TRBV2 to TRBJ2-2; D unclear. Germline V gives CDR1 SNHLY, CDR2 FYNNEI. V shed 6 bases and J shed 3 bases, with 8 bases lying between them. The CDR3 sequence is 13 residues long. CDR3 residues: CASRQFDTGELFF. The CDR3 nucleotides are TGTGCCAGCAGACAGTTCGACACCGGGGAGCTGTTTTTT.

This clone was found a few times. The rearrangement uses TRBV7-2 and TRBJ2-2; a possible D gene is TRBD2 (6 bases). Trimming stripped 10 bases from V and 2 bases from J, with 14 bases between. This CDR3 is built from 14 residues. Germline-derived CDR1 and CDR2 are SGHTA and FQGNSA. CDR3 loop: CATWVAANTGELFF. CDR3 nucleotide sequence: TGTGCCACCTGGGTAGCGGCTAACACCGGGGAGCTGTTTTTT.

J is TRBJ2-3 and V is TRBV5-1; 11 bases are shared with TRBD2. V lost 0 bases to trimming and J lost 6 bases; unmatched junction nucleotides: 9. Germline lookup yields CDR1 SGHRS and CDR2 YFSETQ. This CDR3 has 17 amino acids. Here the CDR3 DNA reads TGCGCCAGCAGCTTGGAGACCACTAGCGGGGGTCCGGATACGCAGTATTTT. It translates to CASSLETTSGGPDTQYF.

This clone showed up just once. CDR3 sequence: CATSRAGGRNTEAFF. In DNA, the CDR3 is TGTGCCACCAGCAGAGCGGGGGGACGCAACACTGAAGCTTTCTTT. V usage is TRBV15 and J usage is TRBJ1-1, with D perhaps matching TRBD1 (5 bases). Trimming removed 1 base from V and 2 bases from J, with 11 bases in between. This CDR3 has 15 residues. Germline V gene data show CDR1 as LNHNV and CDR2 as YYDKDF (reference sequence).

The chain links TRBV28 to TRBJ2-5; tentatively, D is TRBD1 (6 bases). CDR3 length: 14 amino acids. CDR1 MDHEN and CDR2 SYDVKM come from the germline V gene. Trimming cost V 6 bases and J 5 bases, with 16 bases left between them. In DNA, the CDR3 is TGTGCCAGCAGAAGGAACAGGGATTGGGAGACCCAGTACTTC. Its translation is CASRRNRDWETQYF.

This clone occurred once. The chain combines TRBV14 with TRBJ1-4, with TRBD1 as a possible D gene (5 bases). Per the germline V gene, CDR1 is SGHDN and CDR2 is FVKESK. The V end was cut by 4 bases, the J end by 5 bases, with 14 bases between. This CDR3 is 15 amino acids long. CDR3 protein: CASSPRVRGNEKLFF. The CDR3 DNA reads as TGTGCCAGCAGCCCTCGTGTGAGGGGAAATGAAAAACTGTTTTTT.

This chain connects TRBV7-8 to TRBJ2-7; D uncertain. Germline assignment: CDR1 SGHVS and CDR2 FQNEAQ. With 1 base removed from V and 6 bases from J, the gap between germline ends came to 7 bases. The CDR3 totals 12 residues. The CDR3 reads CASSLVESEQYF. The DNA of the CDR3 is TGTGCCAGCAGCTTAGTAGAGTCCGAGCAGTACTTC. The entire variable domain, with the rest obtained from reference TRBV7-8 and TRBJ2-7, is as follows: GAGVSQSPRYKVAKRGQDVALRCDPISGHVSLFWYQQALGQGPEFLTYFQNEAQLDKSGLPSDRFFAERPEGSVSTLKIQRTQQEDSAVYLCASSLVESEQYFGPGTRLTVT.

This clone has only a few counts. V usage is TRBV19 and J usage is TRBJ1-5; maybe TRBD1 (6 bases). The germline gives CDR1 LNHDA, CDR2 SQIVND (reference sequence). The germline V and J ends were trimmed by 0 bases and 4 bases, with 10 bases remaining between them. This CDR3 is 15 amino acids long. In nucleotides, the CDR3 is TGTGCCAGTAGTATAGAGGGGGCGAGGAATCAGCCCCAGCATTTT. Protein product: CASSIEGARNQPQHF.

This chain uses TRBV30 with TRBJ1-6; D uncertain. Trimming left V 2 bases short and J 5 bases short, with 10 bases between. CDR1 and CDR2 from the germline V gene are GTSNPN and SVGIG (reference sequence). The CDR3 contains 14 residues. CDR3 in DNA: TGTGCCTGGAGTTTAGAGACCGATAATTCACCCCTCCACTTT. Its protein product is CAWSLETDNSPLHF. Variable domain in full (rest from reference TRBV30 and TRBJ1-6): SQTIHQWPATLVQPVGSPLSLECTVEGTSNPNLYWYRQAAGRGLQLLFYSVGIGQISSEVPQNLSASRPQDRQFILSSKKLLLSDSGFYLCAWSLETDNSPLHFGNGTRLTVT.

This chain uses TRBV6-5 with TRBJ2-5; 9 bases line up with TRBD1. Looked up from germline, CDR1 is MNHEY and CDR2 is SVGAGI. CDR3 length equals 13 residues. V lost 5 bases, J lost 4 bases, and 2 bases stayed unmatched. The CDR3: CASSRTGVETQYF. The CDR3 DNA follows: TGTGCCAGCAGTCGGACAGGGGTAGAGACCCAGTACTTC.

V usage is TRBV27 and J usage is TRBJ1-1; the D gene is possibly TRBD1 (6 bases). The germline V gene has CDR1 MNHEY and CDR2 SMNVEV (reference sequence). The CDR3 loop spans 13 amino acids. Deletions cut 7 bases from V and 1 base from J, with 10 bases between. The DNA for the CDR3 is TGTGCCAGCACTTCGGGACAGAACACTGAAGCTTTCTTT. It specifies CASTSGQNTEAFF.

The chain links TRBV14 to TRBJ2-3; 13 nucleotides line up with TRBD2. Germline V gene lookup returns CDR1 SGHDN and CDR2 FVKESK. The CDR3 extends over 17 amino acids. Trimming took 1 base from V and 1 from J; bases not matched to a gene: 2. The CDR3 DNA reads TGTGCCAGCAGCCAAGGGACTAGCGGGAGACGCACAGATACGCAGTATTTT. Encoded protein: CASSQGTSGRRTDTQYF.

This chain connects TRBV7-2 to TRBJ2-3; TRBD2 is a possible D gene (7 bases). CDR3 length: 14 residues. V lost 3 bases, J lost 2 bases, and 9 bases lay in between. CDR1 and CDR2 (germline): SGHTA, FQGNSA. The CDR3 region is CASSLAGATDTQYF. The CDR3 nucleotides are TGTGCCAGCAGCTTGGCGGGGGCCACAGATACGCAGTATTTT.

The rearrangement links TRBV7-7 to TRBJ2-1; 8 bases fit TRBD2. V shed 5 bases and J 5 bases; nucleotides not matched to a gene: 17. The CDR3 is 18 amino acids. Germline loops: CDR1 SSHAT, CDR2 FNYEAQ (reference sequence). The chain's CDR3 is CASSPNRGGTSENNEQFF. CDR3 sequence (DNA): TGTGCCAGCAGCCCAAACCGGGGGGGGACAAGCGAGAACAATGAGCAGTTCTTC.

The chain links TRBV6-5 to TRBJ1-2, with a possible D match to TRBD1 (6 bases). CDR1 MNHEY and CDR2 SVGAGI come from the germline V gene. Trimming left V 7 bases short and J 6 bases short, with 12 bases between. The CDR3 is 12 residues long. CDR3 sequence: CASKGQPDGYTF. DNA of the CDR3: TGTGCCAGCAAAGGACAGCCGGATGGCTACACCTTC.

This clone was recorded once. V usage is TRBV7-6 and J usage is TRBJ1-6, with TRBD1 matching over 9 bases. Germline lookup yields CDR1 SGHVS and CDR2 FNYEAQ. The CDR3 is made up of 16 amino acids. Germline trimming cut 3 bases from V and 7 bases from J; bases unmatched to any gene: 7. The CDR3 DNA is TGTGCCAGCAGCTTCGGGGGACAGGGCACCAATTCACCCCTCCACTTT. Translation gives CASSFGGQGTNSPLHF.

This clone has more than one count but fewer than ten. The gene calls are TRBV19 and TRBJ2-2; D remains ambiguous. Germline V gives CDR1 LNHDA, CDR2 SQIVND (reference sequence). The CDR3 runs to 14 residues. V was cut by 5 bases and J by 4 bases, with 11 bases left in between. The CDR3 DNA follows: TGTGCCAGTAGTCAAGGGTGGAGCACCGGGGAGCTGTTTTTT. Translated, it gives CASSQGWSTGELFF.

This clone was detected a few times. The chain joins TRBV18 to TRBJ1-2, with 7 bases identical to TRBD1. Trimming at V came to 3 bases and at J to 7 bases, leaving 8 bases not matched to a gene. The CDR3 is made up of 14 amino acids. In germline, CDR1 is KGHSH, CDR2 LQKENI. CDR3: CASSPPGQQAGYTF. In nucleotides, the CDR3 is TGTGCCAGCTCACCGCCGGGACAGCAGGCTGGCTACACCTTC.

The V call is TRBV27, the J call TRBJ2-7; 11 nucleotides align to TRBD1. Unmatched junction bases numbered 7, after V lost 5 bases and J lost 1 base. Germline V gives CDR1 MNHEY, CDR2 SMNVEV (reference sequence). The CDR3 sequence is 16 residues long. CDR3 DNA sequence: TGTGCCAGCAGTCGCTCCGGGACAGGGGGTTCCTACGAGCAGTACTTC. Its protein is CASSRSGTGGSYEQYF.

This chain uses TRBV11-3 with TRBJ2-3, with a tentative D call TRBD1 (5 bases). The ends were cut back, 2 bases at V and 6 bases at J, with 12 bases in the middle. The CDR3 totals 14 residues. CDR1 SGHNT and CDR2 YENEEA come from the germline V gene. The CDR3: CASSLRVGADTQYF. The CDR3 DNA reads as TGTGCCAGCAGCTTACGAGTAGGGGCGGATACGCAGTATTTT.